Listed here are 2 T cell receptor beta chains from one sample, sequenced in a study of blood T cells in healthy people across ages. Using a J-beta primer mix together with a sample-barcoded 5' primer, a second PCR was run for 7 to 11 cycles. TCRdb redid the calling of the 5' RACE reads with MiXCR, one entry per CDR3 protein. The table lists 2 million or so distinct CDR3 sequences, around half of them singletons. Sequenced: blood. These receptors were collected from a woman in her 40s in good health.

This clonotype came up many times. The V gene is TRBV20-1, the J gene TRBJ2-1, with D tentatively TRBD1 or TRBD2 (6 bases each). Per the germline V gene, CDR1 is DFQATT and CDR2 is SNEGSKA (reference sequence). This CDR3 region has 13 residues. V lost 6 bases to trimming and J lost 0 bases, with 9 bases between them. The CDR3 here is CSAGGPSYNEQFF. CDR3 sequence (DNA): TGCAGTGCAGGGGGGCCCTCCTACAATGAGCAGTTCTTC.

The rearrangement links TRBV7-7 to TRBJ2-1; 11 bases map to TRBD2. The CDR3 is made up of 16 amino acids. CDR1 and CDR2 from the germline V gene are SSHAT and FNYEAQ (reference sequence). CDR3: CAGSRLPSGGWDEQFF. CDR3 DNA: TGTGCTGGCAGCAGGCTTCCTAGCGGGGGGTGGGATGAGCAGTTCTTC.